Shown below are 31 T cell receptor beta chains from a single sample sequenced in a study of early T cells in non-severe SARS-CoV-2 infection. TCRdb analysed the 5' RACE reads with MiXCR anew, one entry per CDR3 protein. The data show under 70,000 distinct CDR3 sequences, around 5.6% seen once. Sequenced: whole blood. The receptors derive from an adult who was a healthcare worker with PCR-confirmed SARS-CoV-2 infection or an uninfected control (not recorded which).

This clonotype was counted ten times or more. The rearrangement links TRBV20-1 to TRBJ2-2; D could derive from TRBD1 or TRBD2 (5 bases each). Germline CDR1 is DFQATT and CDR2 is SNEGSKA (reference sequence). CDR3 length: 16 amino acids. Trimming pared 2 bases from V and 3 bases from J, leaving 16 bases between. CDR3 loop: CSARPPTGTHTGELFF. The CDR3 nucleotides are TGCAGTGCTAGACCCCCGACCGGGACCCACACCGGGGAGCTGTTTTTT.

This clonotype occurred a few times. The V and J genes are TRBV4-1 and TRBJ2-3; maybe TRBD2 (6 bases). The CDR3 spans 15 residues. Trimming took 4 bases from V and 6 from J, leaving 17 bases between them. Germline loops: CDR1 MGHRA, CDR2 YSYEKL. DNA of the CDR3: TGCGCCAGCAGCCGCAGCCTTCTGGGGAGGGATACGCAGTATTTT. It encodes CASSRSLLGRDTQYF.

This clonotype came up many times. The V call is TRBV24-1, the J call TRBJ1-6; D is unclear. Trimming removed 4 bases at V and 8 bases at J, with 8 bases between. Germline CDR1 reads KGHDR; CDR2 reads SFDVKD. The length of the CDR3 is 13 residues. CDR3 nucleotides: TGTGCCACCAGTGACACCCACTATTCACCCCTCCACTTT. This translates into CATSDTHYSPLHF.

This clonotype was picked up many times. The V and J genes are TRBV20-1 and TRBJ2-5; possibly TRBD2 for D (5 bases). The germline CDR1 and CDR2 sequences are DFQATT and SNEGSKA (reference sequence). This CDR3 comprises 12 residues. The germline V and J ends were trimmed by 5 bases and 2 bases, with 9 bases remaining between them. CDR3 region: CSAPGNQETQYF. The DNA for the CDR3 is TGCAGTGCTCCGGGAAATCAAGAGACCCAGTACTTC.

This chain uses TRBV6-2 or TRBV6-3 with TRBJ2-2, with TRBD2 identical over 7 bases. V shed 2 bases, J shed 2 bases, and the junction held 8 bases outside the gene matches. Germline values: CDR1 MNHEY, CDR2 SVGEGT. The CDR3 extends over 17 amino acids. In nucleotides, the CDR3 is TGTGCCAGCAGTTACCCAGCGTGGGGACTAAACACCGGGGAGCTGTTTTTT. This translates into CASSYPAWGLNTGELFF.

The chain has TRBV2 and TRBJ2-5, with D tentatively TRBD2 (5 bases). V lost 5 bases and J 2 bases, leaving 9 bases between the germline ends. This CDR3 region has 13 residues. Germline V gene lookup returns CDR1 SNHLY and CDR2 FYNNEI. The DNA of the CDR3 is TGTGCCAGCAGTAGGGAGCGGCAAGAGACCCAGTACTTC. It specifies CASSRERQETQYF.

This clonotype was counted many times. V is TRBV9 and J is TRBJ2-7, with 9 bases matching TRBD1. The ends lost 4 bases at V and 1 base at J; junction bases unmatched: 3. In germline, CDR1 is SGDLS, CDR2 YYNGEE. The CDR3 has 14 residues. DNA for the CDR3: TGTGCCAGCAGCTCGACAGGGGGGTCCTACGAGCAGTACTTC. It encodes CASSSTGGSYEQYF.

This clonotype was detected ten times or more. The DNA for the CDR3 is TGTGCCAGCAGTTTGGGGGACAGGGTCGGCAATGAGCAGTTCTTC. This encodes CASSLGDRVGNEQFF. The genes are TRBV12-3 or TRBV12-4 and TRBJ2-1, with 9 bases fitting TRBD1. CDR3 length: 15 amino acids. The ends lost 3 bases at V and 6 bases at J; junction bases unmatched: 6.

This clonotype was counted ten times or more. This chain links TRBV18 with TRBJ2-7; D is ambiguous. Trimming took 2 bases from V and 6 from J, leaving 14 bases between them. This CDR3 has 14 residues. The germline V gene has CDR1 KGHSH and CDR2 LQKENI. The CDR3 region has the DNA TGTGCCAGCTCACCAGGCGTCTCCCGCCCCGAGCAGTACTTC. It yields the protein CASSPGVSRPEQYF.

This clonotype showed up many times. V gene TRBV20-1 combines with J gene TRBJ1-4; D is unresolved. The germline V gene has CDR1 DFQATT and CDR2 SNEGSKA (reference sequence). The CDR3 runs to 13 residues. V was trimmed by 0 bases and J by 8 bases, leaving 10 bases between them. The CDR3 spells CSARDQRGEKLFF. The CDR3 DNA sequence: TGCAGTGCTAGAGATCAGCGCGGGGAAAAACTGTTTTTT.

This clonotype was detected many times. The chain joins TRBV7-2 to TRBJ2-3, with 7 bases aligning to TRBD1. The V segment lost 2 bases and the J segment 4 bases; nucleotides outside the gene matches: 24. In germline, CDR1 is SGHTA, CDR2 FQGNSA. This CDR3 spans 21 amino acids. The CDR3 loop reads CASSLKLPGTSRTGVSDTQYF. The CDR3 nucleotides read TGTGCCAGCAGCTTAAAGTTGCCCGGGACATCACGCACAGGGGTTTCAGATACGCAGTATTTT.

At least ten counts were recorded for this clonotype. The chain combines TRBV5-5 with TRBJ1-2; possibly TRBD1 for D (6 bases). Trimming took 0 bases from V and 4 from J, leaving 13 bases between them. Germline V CDR1 and CDR2: SGHKS, YYEKEE (reference sequence). The CDR3 extends over 15 amino acids. CDR3 sequence (DNA): TGTGCCAGCAGCTTGGCGCCATCACAGGGCTATGGCTACACCTTC. Its protein product is CASSLAPSQGYGYTF.

This clonotype showed up just a few times. The rearrangement links TRBV3-1 to TRBJ1-3, with D tentatively TRBD1 (6 bases). Trimming took off 8 bases at V and 0 bases at J, with 20 bases between the two ends. CDR1 is LGHDT and CDR2 is YNNKEL in the germline V gene (reference sequence). There are 17 residues in the CDR3. CDR3 bases: TGTGCCAGCCGGGCGCAGGGGCCAACTCTCTCTGGAAACACCATATATTTT. It encodes CASRAQGPTLSGNTIYF.

This clonotype was seen repeatedly, ten times or more. V gene TRBV5-6 combines with J gene TRBJ1-1; a weak D match, TRBD1 (6 bases). V lost 4 bases and J 7 bases, leaving 11 bases between the germline ends. CDR1 is SGHDT and CDR2 is YYEEEE in the germline V gene. The CDR3 sequence is 12 residues long. CDR3 DNA: TGTGCCAGCAGCCTCGACAGGATTGAAGCTTTCTTT. Amino acid sequence: CASSLDRIEAFF.

This clonotype was seen many times. The CDR3 region is CASSVRQNEQFF. CDR3 sequence (DNA): TGTGCCAGCAGTGTGCGGCAAAATGAGCAGTTCTTC. The chain combines TRBV2 with TRBJ2-1; D is unclear. The V gene lost 4 bases and the J gene lost 7 bases, with 8 bases spanning the gap. This CDR3 comprises 12 residues. The germline V gene encodes CDR1 SNHLY and CDR2 FYNNEI.

At least ten counts were recorded for this clonotype. J is TRBJ1-2 and V is TRBV7-2; tentative D call: TRBD1 (5 bases). Germline V lookup: CDR1 SGHTA, CDR2 FQGNSA. The CDR3 sequence is 14 residues long. The V gene lost 1 base and the J gene lost 2 bases, with 8 bases spanning the gap. Written as DNA, the CDR3 is TGTGCCAGCAGCTTAGAGGCAGGGAACTATGGCTACACCTTC. Translated, it gives CASSLEAGNYGYTF.

This clonotype was found a few times. The genes are TRBV3-1 and TRBJ1-1; no clear D gene. Germline V lookup: CDR1 LGHDT, CDR2 YNNKEL (reference sequence). This CDR3 contains 13 residues. V lost 6 bases and J 0 bases, leaving 8 bases between the germline ends. The chain's CDR3 is CASRDVMNTEAFF. The CDR3 region has the DNA TGTGCCAGCAGGGACGTCATGAACACTGAAGCTTTCTTT.

V and J are TRBV29-1 and TRBJ2-1; 12 nucleotides align to TRBD2. The V and J ends lost 7 bases and 9 bases, in that order; junction bases with no gene match: 7. The CDR3 has 13 amino acids. Germline V lookup: CDR1 SQVTM, CDR2 ANQGSEA. This CDR3 reads CSGRLAGVGEQFF. The CDR3 DNA is TGCAGCGGACGACTAGCGGGAGTAGGTGAGCAGTTCTTC.

The V call is TRBV20-1, the J call TRBJ2-3; TRBD1 matches at 9 bases. Looked up from germline, CDR1 is DFQATT and CDR2 is SNEGSKA (reference sequence). Trimming cost V 5 bases and J 4 bases; bases outside gene matches: 10. This CDR3 region has 15 residues. The CDR3 region has the DNA TGCAGTGCTGGTACAGGGGGCCCGGGCGCAGATACGCAGTATTTT. Amino acid sequence: CSAGTGGPGADTQYF.

This clonotype showed up many times. The V gene is TRBV12-3 or TRBV12-4, the J gene TRBJ1-5; 9 bases are shared with TRBD1. The V gene end was trimmed by 5 bases and the J gene end by 7 bases; junction bases not matched to a gene: 3. This CDR3 comprises 13 residues. CDR3 nucleotide sequence: TGTGCCAGCAGTGGACAGGGGAGCCAGCCCCAGCATTTT. It is translated as CASSGQGSQPQHF.

This chain connects TRBV12-3 or TRBV12-4 to TRBJ1-3; maybe TRBD1 (5 bases). The CDR3 runs 15 residues. V lost 6 bases to trimming and J lost 0 bases, with 12 bases between them. The DNA for the CDR3 is TGTGCCAGCAGGCTTACAGGTCGCTCTGGAAACACCATATATTTT. Protein sequence: CASRLTGRSGNTIYF.

This clonotype was counted ten times or more. The rearrangement links TRBV4-2 to TRBJ2-1, with TRBD2 matching over 15 bases. CDR1 is LGHNA, CDR2 YNFKEQ, per germline. The CDR3 has 17 residues. V shed 5 bases, J shed 7 bases, and the junction held 9 bases outside the gene matches. CDR3 sequence reads: CASSYGTGTSGGNEQFF. The CDR3 DNA reads as TGTGCCAGCAGCTATGGAACCGGGACTAGCGGGGGGAATGAGCAGTTCTTC.

This clonotype was seen more than once but under ten times. This chain uses TRBV4-1 with TRBJ2-3; 8 bases match TRBD2. The CDR3 totals 16 residues. The junction had 12 bases not matched to a gene; V was cut back by 4 bases and J by 6 bases. Looked up from germline, CDR1 is MGHRA and CDR2 is YSYEKL. CDR3 loop: CASSPWGSGTSDTQYF. DNA for the CDR3: TGCGCCAGCAGCCCTTGGGGTAGCGGGACCTCGGATACGCAGTATTTT.

This clonotype was seen more than once but under ten times. J is TRBJ1-1 and V is TRBV6-4; D is perhaps TRBD1 (5 bases). Trimming left V 5 bases short and J 4 bases short, with 14 bases between. The CDR3 has 14 residues. Germline V gene sequence: CDR1 MRHNA, CDR2 SNTAGT. This CDR3 reads CASSFSAGGTEAFF. The CDR3 DNA follows: TGTGCCAGCAGTTTCTCGGCGGGGGGCACTGAAGCTTTCTTT.

This clonotype showed up many times. The V call is TRBV5-1, the J call TRBJ2-3, with 11 positions matching TRBD2. Germline V gives CDR1 SGHRS, CDR2 YFSETQ. The length of the CDR3 is 15 residues. The ends lost 5 bases at V and 5 bases at J; junction bases unmatched: 7. This CDR3 reads CASRVAGGPGDTQYF. CDR3 nucleotides: TGCGCCAGCAGGGTAGCGGGGGGGCCAGGAGATACGCAGTATTTT. Complete variable domain (other parts from reference TRBV5-1 and TRBJ2-3): KAGVTQTPRYLIKTRGQQVTLSCSPISGHRSVSWYQQTPGQGLQFLFEYFSETQRNKGNFPGRFSGRQFSNSRSEMNVSTLELGDSALYLCASRVAGGPGDTQYFGPGTRLTVL.

This chain connects TRBV9 to TRBJ2-5; perhaps TRBD2 as D (5 bases). Germline CDR1 is SGDLS and CDR2 is YYNGEE. This CDR3 comprises 13 residues. V was cut by 4 bases and J by 5 bases, with 12 bases left in between. The CDR3 nucleotides read TGTGCCAGCAGCTTGGACCCGGGGGAGACCCAGTACTTC. This codes for CASSLDPGETQYF. The full variable domain, its missing parts supplied by reference TRBV9 and TRBJ2-5, is DSGVTQTPKHLITATGQRVTLRCSPRSGDLSVYWYQQSLDQGLQFLIQYYNGEERAKGNILERFSAQQFPDLHSELNLSSLELGDSALYFCASSLDPGETQYFGPGTRLLVL.

The V gene is TRBV10-1, the J gene TRBJ2-1; 8 positions match TRBD2. Germline V gives CDR1 WNHNN, CDR2 SYGVQD (reference sequence). This CDR3 comprises 17 residues. Trimming at V came to 0 bases and at J to 9 bases, leaving 13 bases not matched to a gene. The CDR3 coding sequence is TGCGCCAGCAGTGAGTCCCGTCGGGAGGGCCGATCGGGTGAGCAGTTCTTC. Amino acids: CASSESRREGRSGEQFF.

At least ten counts were recorded for this clonotype. This rearrangement joins TRBV7-2 to TRBJ2-3; no reliable D call. The CDR3 length is 14 residues. The germline V and J ends were trimmed by 4 bases and 4 bases, with 12 bases remaining between them. CDR1 is SGHTA and CDR2 is FQGNSA in the germline V gene. For the CDR3, the DNA is TGTGCCAGCAGCTCCCCCTTCCGGGCAGATACGCAGTATTTT. Its translation is CASSSPFRADTQYF.

This clonotype was counted ten times or more. The V gene is TRBV10-3, the J gene TRBJ1-1; D gene uncertain. Trimming cost V 10 bases and J 8 bases, with 14 bases left between them. Germline assignment: CDR1 ENHRY and CDR2 SYGVKD. This CDR3 contains 11 residues. The CDR3 nucleotides read TGTGCCACCAGGAGTGCGGCCGAAGCTTTCTTT. Translated: CATRSAAEAFF.

In its sample, this clonotype was seen many times. This chain connects TRBV7-9 to TRBJ2-7; no firm D call. The ends were cut back, 1 base at V and 2 bases at J, with 9 bases in the middle. Germline CDR1 is SEHNR and CDR2 is FQNEAQ (reference sequence). The CDR3 length is 14 residues. The CDR3 loop is CASSLGSLAYEQYF. The CDR3 DNA sequence: TGTGCCAGCAGCTTAGGAAGCTTGGCCTACGAGCAGTACTTC.

The genes are TRBV20-1 and TRBJ2-4, with no clear D. With 5 bases removed from V and 0 bases from J, the gap between germline ends came to 11 bases. CDR1 is DFQATT and CDR2 is SNEGSKA in the germline V gene (reference sequence). The CDR3 length is 14 residues. In DNA, the CDR3 is TGCAGTGCTTCGTCACAGATAGCCAAAAACATTCAGTACTTC. The encoded protein is CSASSQIAKNIQYF.